The rows below give T cell receptor beta chains drawn from one sample of a study of CD4 T cells in relation to SARS-CoV-2 and coronaviruses. The data were produced by immunoSEQ multiplex PCR, yet TCRdb's version contains in-frame clones alone and is incomplete. The sample records roughly 24,000 clones, around 82% being singletons. These receptors' antigens are unknown. The sequencing input was CD4+ T cells from PBMCs, cultured in vitro. These receptors were taken from a human donor in good health. Both conserved end residues are part of each CDR3. D genes are given only for firm matches. Where a row states a size, it is once, few, many or the class of an expanded clone; other rows omit it.

abundance,v_gene,len,j_gene,d_gene,CDR3nt,CDR3aa
few,TRBV7-9,16,TRBJ2-2,.,TGTGCCAGCAGCCAGCGAGGGGGGCCGAACACCGGGGAGCTGTTTTTT,CASSQRGGPNTGELFF
.,TRBV30,15,TRBJ1-5,TRBD1,TGTGCCTGGAGTGGACAGGGGACTAGCAATCAGCCCCAGCATTTT,CAWSGQGTSNQPQHF
.,TRBV12-3/TRBV12-4,12,TRBJ2-7,.,TGTGCCAGCAGGCGGGACTCCTACGAGCAGTACTTC,CASRRDSYEQYF
once,TRBV19,16,TRBJ1-4,TRBD1,TGTGCCAGTAGTTTTGTAAACAGGGGATTGAAAGAAAAACTGTTTTTT,CASSFVNRGLKEKLFF
.,TRBV2,14,TRBJ1-1,TRBD1,TGTGCCAGCAAGCGGACAGGGATCGACACTGAAGCTTTCTTT,CASKRTGIDTEAFF
.,TRBV24-1,15,TRBJ2-1,.,TGTGCCACCAGTGATTTGGATCTGGACGTCAATGAGCAGTTCTTC,CATSDLDLDVNEQFF
.,TRBV19,11,TRBJ1-4,.,TGTGCCAGTAGTGAAAATGAAAAACTGTTTTTT,CASSENEKLFF
.,TRBV5-4,14,TRBJ1-2,.,TGTGCCAGCAGCCTGACCAGGGGTTCGTCTGGCTACACCTTC,CASSLTRGSSGYTF
.,TRBV7-8,17,TRBJ2-7,TRBD2,TGTGCCAGCAGCGAAGACGGACTAGCGGGAAATGTAGACGAGCAGTACTTC,CASSEDGLAGNVDEQYF
.,TRBV28,15,TRBJ2-3,.,TGTGCCAGCAGTGCAGCGGCGCTCTCTTCAGATACGCAGTATTTT,CASSAAALSSDTQYF
.,TRBV14,16,TRBJ2-7,.,TGTGCCAGCAGCCAATTCGAGTCCAGGGTACCCGCCGAGCAGTACTTC,CASSQFESRVPAEQYF
.,TRBV29-1,14,TRBJ2-7,.,TGCAGCGTTGAAGAAGGGGACAACTCCTACGAGCAGTACTTC,CSVEEGDNSYEQYF
.,TRBV11-2,15,TRBJ1-1,.,TGTGCCAGCAGCTTAGTACAGGGCGGGAACACTGAAGCTTTCTTT,CASSLVQGGNTEAFF
.,TRBV18,18,TRBJ2-5,.,TGTGCCAGCTCACCCTCACGGGGGGCGGGCATCGGTACGGAGACCCAGTACTTC,CASSPSRGAGIGTETQYF
.,TRBV19,14,TRBJ1-5,.,TGTGCCAGTAGTAACATCGGGCAGGAACAGCCCCAGCATTTT,CASSNIGQEQPQHF
.,TRBV27,14,TRBJ2-7,TRBD1,TGTGCCAGCAGTCTGGGACAGCGTACCTACGAGCAGTACTTC,CASSLGQRTYEQYF